This TCR beta chain was observed in a study of early T cells in non-severe SARS-CoV-2 infection. Study in general: Sequencing used unsorted whole-blood bulk RNA, so chains lack pairing.

Study-wide results and limits: Anti-spike CD8 responses were favored in VDJdb matching, and private and CD4 specificities were missed.

Researchers tagged individual cDNA molecules with unique molecular identifiers. TCRdb reanalysed the 5' RACE reads using MiXCR and keeps one entry per CDR3 protein. This repertoire shows 90,000 to 130,000 distinct CDR3 sequences, 9.5% to 13% found once; its top ten account for around 3.2%. The CDR3 is made up of 16 amino acids. Germline assignment: CDR1 DFQATT and CDR2 SNEGSKA (reference sequence). Trimming removed 6 bases at V and 0 bases at J, with 18 bases between. In this sample, this clonotype turned up a few times. The antigen is undetermined. Sequencing used whole blood. The chain is built from TRBV20-1 and TRBJ1-3; maybe TRBD1 (5 bases). The receptor's source is an adult who was a healthcare worker with PCR-confirmed SARS-CoV-2 infection or an uninfected control (not recorded which). CDR3 residues: CSALGGILSSGNTIYF. DNA of the CDR3: TGCAGTGCCCTGGGGGGAATTTTATCCTCTGGAAACACCATATATTTT.